The next 23 T cell receptor beta chains were all read from a single sample in a study of cytomegalovirus exposure and HLA in healthy donors. Researchers ran the PCR with 60 Vbeta and 13 Jbeta primers. Libraries were prepared by immunoSEQ multiplex PCR; TCRdb keeps only in-frame clonotypes and omits some of them. Here the sample spans about 160,000 clones, roughly 77% being singletons. The sequencing input was PBMCs. These receptors were obtained from a woman aged 18 to 35 in good health and CMV-seronegative.

The rearrangement joins TRBV6-6 to TRBJ1-5; possibly TRBD1 for D (5 bases). The CDR3 has 14 residues. V gave up 2 bases and J gave up 3 bases, with 8 bases separating them. Germline-derived CDR1 and CDR2 are MNHNY and SVGAGI (reference sequence). Written as DNA, the CDR3 is TGTGCCAGCAGTTACGGGGACTACAATCAGCCCCAGCATTTT. Translation: CASSYGDYNQPQHF.

The V and J genes are TRBV7-6 and TRBJ2-3; 10 bases are a match to TRBD2. Unmatched junction bases numbered 8, after V lost 1 base and J lost 4 bases. CDR3 length: 17 amino acids. Germline CDR1 SGHVS, CDR2 FNYEAQ. CDR3 in DNA: TGTGCCAGCAGCTTAGGCGCAACTAGCGGGACCGCAGATACGCAGTATTTT. Residues: CASSLGATSGTADTQYF. Full variable domain (remainder filled in from reference TRBV7-6 and TRBJ2-3): GAGVSQSPRYKVTKRGQDVALRCDPISGHVSLYWYRQALGQGPEFLTYFNYEAQQDKSGLPNDRFSAERPEGSISTLTIQRTEQRDSAMYRCASSLGATSGTADTQYFGPGTRLTVL.

The chain joins TRBV27 to TRBJ1-2; D remains unclear. The V end lost 5 bases, the J end lost 1 base, and 8 bases lay between the germline ends. Germline CDR1 is MNHEY and CDR2 is SMNVEV (reference sequence). The CDR3 contains 13 residues. The CDR3 sequence is CASSLRNNYGYTF. The CDR3 region has the DNA TGTGCCAGCAGTCTCAGGAATAACTATGGCTACACCTTC.

J is TRBJ1-2 and V is TRBV5-4, with 11 bases that match TRBD1. The CDR3 extends over 16 amino acids. In germline, CDR1 is SGHNT, CDR2 YYREEE (reference sequence). Germline trimming cut 4 bases from V and 8 bases from J; bases unmatched to any gene: 13. The CDR3 reads CASSEGTGGSPLGYTF. The CDR3 nucleotides are TGTGCCAGCAGCGAGGGGACAGGGGGTTCTCCCCTGGGCTACACCTTC.

V usage is TRBV20-1 and J usage is TRBJ2-2; D is uncertain. The CDR3 spans 11 residues. V shed 5 bases and J shed 6 bases, with 7 bases lying between them. CDR1 is DFQATT, CDR2 SNEGSKA, per germline (reference sequence). In nucleotides, the CDR3 is TGCAGTGCTTATCTTTCCGGGGAGCTGTTTTTT. It translates to CSAYLSGELFF.

The chain recombines TRBV18 with TRBJ2-1; D is possibly TRBD2 (6 bases). V dropped 2 bases and J dropped 9 bases, with 23 bases sitting between them. In germline, CDR1 is KGHSH, CDR2 LQKENI. The CDR3 has 17 residues. CDR3 DNA sequence: TGTGCCAGCTCACCAGTTGCCCTAGCGCAGCTCCTAGTTGAGCAGTTCTTC. Translation gives CASSPVALAQLLVEQFF.

CDR3 coding DNA: TGTGCCAGCAGCTTGGCCGGGACAGGGACCCGAACGGGACAAGAGACCCAGTACTTC. This translates into CASSLAGTGTRTGQETQYF. The V call is TRBV5-6, the J call TRBJ2-5; 9 positions match TRBD1. Germline CDR1 and CDR2: SGHDT and YYEEEE. The J segment lost 2 bases and the V segment lost 0 bases, leaving 14 bases of the junction unmatched. The CDR3 spans 19 residues.

This rearrangement joins TRBV5-1 to TRBJ1-5; perhaps TRBD1 as D (6 bases). Per the germline V gene, CDR1 is SGHRS and CDR2 is YFSETQ. V lost 4 bases and J lost 0, with 20 bases in between. There are 18 residues in the CDR3. CDR3 sequence reads: CASSPTLRGGFSNQPQHF. CDR3 nucleotides: TGCGCCAGCAGCCCTACCCTCAGGGGAGGGTTTAGCAATCAGCCCCAGCATTTT.

This chain joins TRBV6-6 and TRBJ2-7; 9 bases agree with TRBD1. Unmatched junction bases numbered 7, after V lost 5 bases and J lost 2 bases. This CDR3 region has 15 residues. Per the germline V gene, CDR1 is MNHNY and CDR2 is SVGAGI (reference sequence). The CDR3 loop reads CASSTPDRGTYEQYF. The CDR3, as DNA: TGTGCCAGCAGTACCCCGGACAGGGGAACCTACGAGCAGTACTTC.

Details on this clone: An end of the junction does not agree with germline; a read error may underlie this. The chain carries TRBV7-9 and TRBJ2-7, with D perhaps TRBD1 (6 bases). CDR3 length equals 17 residues. Germline lookup yields CDR1 SEHNR and CDR2 FQNEAQ (reference sequence). The CDR3 is CSSSLGTGQGISYEQYF. The CDR3 DNA sequence: TGTTCCAGCAGCTTAGGGACGGGCCAGGGGATCTCCTACGAGCAGTACTTC.

Comment on this clone: Other DNA sequences in this sample translate to the same CDR3. The V gene is TRBV7-9, the J gene TRBJ1-1; the D is unclear. The germline V gene encodes CDR1 SEHNR and CDR2 FQNEAQ (reference sequence). Trimming took 1 base from V and 0 from J, leaving 3 bases between them. This CDR3 is built from 13 residues. CDR3 loop: CASSLDMNTEAFF. DNA for the CDR3: TGTGCCAGCAGCTTAGACATGAACACTGAAGCTTTCTTT.

Ten or more counts support this clone. The chain carries TRBV6-5 and TRBJ1-4, with a weak D call TRBD1 (6 bases). With 0 bases removed from V and 3 bases from J, the gap between germline ends came to 8 bases. Per the germline V gene, CDR1 is MNHEY and CDR2 is SVGAGI. The CDR3 totals 15 residues. For the CDR3, the DNA is TGTGCCAGCAGTTACTCGAAGGGGGCTAATGAAAAACTGTTTTTT. Translation gives CASSYSKGANEKLFF.

The gene calls are TRBV28 and TRBJ1-2; D is perhaps TRBD1 (5 bases). Trimming took off 2 bases at V and 4 bases at J, with 8 bases between the two ends. This CDR3 has 13 residues. The germline CDR1 and CDR2 sequences are MDHEN and SYDVKM. The CDR3 here is CASSLDSAYGYTF. The CDR3 region has the DNA TGTGCCAGCAGTTTAGACAGTGCCTATGGCTACACCTTC.

The chain couples TRBV4-1 to TRBJ2-2; 9 bases are a match to TRBD1. The CDR3 loop spans 16 amino acids. The germline V gene has CDR1 MGHRA and CDR2 YSYEKL. The J segment lost 2 bases and the V segment lost 6 bases, leaving 7 bases of the junction unmatched. The CDR3 loop reads CASSSGTGPNTGELFF. In nucleotides, the CDR3 is TGCGCCAGCAGTTCCGGGACAGGGCCCAACACCGGGGAGCTGTTTTTT.

The chain carries TRBV5-8 and TRBJ1-2; TRBD1 matches at 8 bases. V was pared by 3 bases and J by 4 bases, with 5 bases of the junction left unmatched. The CDR3 length is 14 residues. Germline-derived CDR1 and CDR2 are SGHTS and YDEGEE. The CDR3 loop reads CASSSRTGIYGYTF. As DNA, the CDR3 is TGTGCCAGCAGCTCCAGGACAGGGATCTATGGCTACACCTTC.

The gene calls are TRBV7-9 and TRBJ2-3, with 10 bases lining up with TRBD2. CDR3 length: 14 residues. V was pared by 5 bases and J by 2 bases, with 1 base of the junction left unmatched. The germline gives CDR1 SEHNR, CDR2 FQNEAQ (reference sequence). The CDR3 nucleotides read TGTGCCAGCAGCAGCGGGAGGGCCACAGATACGCAGTATTTT. Translated, it gives CASSSGRATDTQYF.

A remark on this clone: The same CDR3 can be traced to other DNA sequences in this sample. The chain uses TRBV2 and TRBJ1-5, with 7 bases that match TRBD1. The germline CDR1 and CDR2 sequences are SNHLY and FYNNEI. This CDR3 region has 13 residues. V shed 4 bases and J 7 bases; nucleotides not matched to a gene: 4. In DNA form, the CDR3 reads TGTGCCAGCAGTGGACAGGGAGGACAGCCCCAGCATTTT. Its protein product is CASSGQGGQPQHF.

The genes are TRBV5-5 and TRBJ2-5, with 10 bases identical to TRBD1. The J segment lost 2 bases and the V segment lost 1 base, leaving 2 bases of the junction unmatched. This CDR3 has 15 residues. Looked up from germline, CDR1 is SGHKS and CDR2 is YYEKEE (reference sequence). CDR3 nucleotides: TGTGCCAGCAGCTTGCGGACAGGGGGGCAAGAGACCCAGTACTTC. It encodes CASSLRTGGQETQYF.

This chain joins TRBV28 and TRBJ2-7; the match to TRBD1 covers 12 bases. The germline CDR1 and CDR2 sequences are MDHEN and SYDVKM. J gave up 5 bases and V 7 bases, and 9 bases lay outside the gene matches. The CDR3 consists of 15 residues. CDR3 DNA sequence: TGTGCCAGCACCGAACCGGGACAGGGGGCACACGAGCAGTACTTC. Encoded protein: CASTEPGQGAHEQYF.

This clone was counted only a few times. The CDR3 nucleotides are TGTGCCAGCAGTTATATCGGGACTCCCGGGGCCAACGTCCTGACTTTC. Protein product: CASSYIGTPGANVLTF. The chain combines TRBV6-5 with TRBJ2-6; possible D gene TRBD2, 6 bases. This CDR3 is built from 16 residues. V was trimmed by 3 bases and J by 4 bases, leaving 13 bases between them. Germline V gene sequence: CDR1 MNHEY, CDR2 SVGAGI.

This chain joins TRBV7-2 and TRBJ2-5, with no clear D. The germline V and J ends were trimmed by 5 bases and 5 bases, with 12 bases remaining between them. CDR1 is SGHTA and CDR2 is FQGNSA in the germline V gene. The CDR3 contains 13 residues. The CDR3 nucleotides read TGTGCCAGCAGCGGGCCGCCCGACGAGACCCAGTACTTC. Amino acids: CASSGPPDETQYF.

This chain joins TRBV7-9 and TRBJ2-7, with TRBD1 matching 9 bases. This CDR3 comprises 16 residues. Germline V CDR1 and CDR2: SEHNR, FQNEAQ (reference sequence). The trim removed 5 bases at V and 1 base at J, leaving 9 bases unmatched. The CDR3: CASSPPLTGGSYEQYF. For the CDR3, the DNA is TGTGCCAGCAGCCCCCCCTTGACAGGGGGTTCCTACGAGCAGTACTTC.

CDR3 sequence reads: CASSEGGRKQPQHF. The CDR3, as DNA: TGTGCCAGCAGTGAAGGAGGTAGGAAACAGCCCCAGCATTTT. The rearrangement joins TRBV6-1 to TRBJ1-5, with D hard to call. The V and J ends lost 1 base and 7 bases respectively, with 11 bases between them. The CDR3 runs 14 residues. Germline assignment: CDR1 MNHNS and CDR2 SASEGT.